These T cell receptor beta chains were read from a single sample in a study of cytomegalovirus exposure and HLA in healthy donors. Here immunoSEQ multiplex PCR was the method, and the copy in TCRdb shows in-frame clones only, minus some. The sample contains over 150,000 clones, about four fifths of which appear only once. Sequenced: PBMCs. The receptors were sampled from a man in his fifties or sixties in good health and CMV-seronegative. The CDR3 runs from the conserved cysteine through the conserved F or W. D genes are given only for firm matches. Clone sizes are given selectively: once, few, many, or a class where the clone is expanded.

j_gene | v_gene | abundance | d_gene | len | CDR3aa | CDR3nt
TRBJ1-1 | TRBV19 | - | - | 15 | CASSIGGGGRTEAFF | TGTGCCAGTAGTATAGGAGGGGGTGGTCGGACTGAAGCTTTCTTT
TRBJ2-5 | TRBV28 | - | - | 13 | CASSLTQGKTQYF | TGTGCCAGCAGTTTAACACAGGGAAAGACCCAGTACTTC
TRBJ1-2 | TRBV7-2 | - | - | 15 | CASSLGQEKASGYTF | TGTGCCAGCAGCTTAGGGCAGGAAAAGGCCAGTGGCTACACCTTC
TRBJ1-1 | TRBV4-1 | - | - | 16 | CASSQIRAPSGTEAFF | TGCGCCAGCAGCCAAATCCGGGCCCCGTCGGGGACTGAAGCTTTCTTT
TRBJ2-2 | TRBV19 | - | - | 15 | CASIVSGGNTGELFF | TGTGCCAGTATCGTGAGCGGAGGGAACACCGGGGAGCTGTTTTTT
TRBJ2-2 | TRBV2 | - | - | 14 | CASGRRGDAGELFF | TGTGCCAGCGGGAGACGGGGTGATGCCGGGGAGCTGTTTTTT
TRBJ2-5 | TRBV2 | - | - | 13 | CASSEYRHETQYF | TGTGCCAGCAGTGAATACAGACACGAGACCCAGTACTTC
TRBJ2-5 | TRBV5-1 | - | - | 13 | CASGAQGKETQYF | TGCGCCAGCGGAGCACAGGGTAAAGAGACCCAGTACTTC
TRBJ2-1 | TRBV6-1 | - | - | 13 | CASRTTSRYEQFF | TGTGCCAGCAGAACCACTAGCAGGTATGAGCAGTTCTTC
TRBJ1-1 | TRBV5-1 | - | - | 15 | CASSLFGGARTEAFF | TGCGCCAGCAGCTTGTTTGGGGGGGCGAGAACTGAAGCTTTCTTT
TRBJ2-2 | TRBV5-1 | - | - | 16 | CASSFSGVANTGELFF | TGCGCCAGCAGCTTCTCCGGAGTGGCGAACACCGGGGAGCTGTTTTTT
TRBJ1-2 | TRBV11-2 | - | - | 13 | CASSRYRADGYTF | TGTGCCAGCAGCCGTTACAGGGCGGACGGCTACACCTTC
TRBJ1-1 | TRBV7-2 | once | - | 13 | CASSLAGHLEAFF | TGTGCCAGCAGCTTAGCGGGGCACCTTGAAGCTTTCTTT
TRBJ2-4 | TRBV7-8 | - | TRBD2 | 14 | CASSSGTIKNIQYF | TGTGCCAGCAGCTCGGGGACTATCAAAAACATTCAGTACTTC
TRBJ1-4 | TRBV5-6 | few | TRBD1 | 15 | CASSSGQTTNEKLFF | TGTGCCAGCAGCTCGGGACAGACAACTAATGAAAAACTGTTTTTT
TRBJ1-5 | TRBV5-5 | once | - | 14 | CASSLPGGNQPQHF | TGTGCCAGCAGCTTGCCCGGAGGCAATCAGCCCCAGCATTTT
TRBJ1-2 | TRBV6-5 | - | - | 13 | CASSRQGSYGYTF | TGTGCCAGCAGCCGTCAGGGAAGCTATGGCTACACCTTC
TRBJ2-7 | TRBV7-9 | once | TRBD2 | 19 | CASSPKFASGRASPREQYF | TGTGCCAGCAGCCCGAAATTCGCTAGCGGGAGAGCATCCCCCCGCGAGCAGTACTTC
TRBJ2-2 | TRBV7-2 | - | TRBD1 | 14 | CASSSTNRGKRLFF | TGTGCCAGCAGCTCGACGAACAGGGGGAAAAGGCTGTTTTTT
TRBJ2-3 | TRBV5-1 | - | TRBD2 | 16 | CASSSGSDGITDTQYF | TGCGCCAGCTCCAGCGGGAGCGATGGAATCACAGATACGCAGTATTTT
TRBJ1-5 | TRBV28 | - | TRBD1 | 14 | CASRLDRGHQPQHF | TGTGCCAGCAGGTTAGACAGGGGGCATCAGCCCCAGCATTTT
TRBJ2-2 | TRBV29-1 | - | - | 17 | CSVKAAGPNYFTGELFF | TGCAGCGTTAAAGCGGCGGGGCCGAACTACTTCACCGGGGAGCTGTTTTTT
TRBJ2-1 | TRBV2 | - | TRBD1 | 16 | CASSEGFGTGTNEQFF | TGTGCCAGCAGTGAAGGGTTTGGGACAGGGACCAATGAGCAGTTCTTC
TRBJ2-7 | TRBV27 | - | TRBD1 | 15 | CASSSNRGKSYEQYF | TGTGCCAGCAGTTCCAACAGGGGTAAATCCTACGAGCAGTACTTC
TRBJ1-2 | TRBV28 | - | TRBD1 | 15 | CASSQRGTANYGYTF | TGTGCCAGCAGCCAAAGAGGGACAGCGAACTATGGCTACACCTTC
TRBJ1-5 | TRBV19 | - | - | 12 | CASNRLDQPQHF | TGTGCCAGTAACAGGTTAGATCAGCCCCAGCATTTT
TRBJ1-2 | TRBV19 | few | - | 15 | CASGEGGPPAYGYTF | TGTGCCAGTGGGGAGGGCGGGCCTCCTGCCTATGGCTACACCTTC
TRBJ1-4 | TRBV7-9 | - | - | 13 | CASSRNRNEKLFF | TGTGCCAGCAGCCGGAACAGGAATGAAAAACTGTTTTTT
TRBJ1-2 | TRBV6-5 | - | - | 13 | CASSYGQIYGYTF | TGTGCCAGCAGTTACGGACAGATCTATGGCTACACCTTC
TRBJ2-1 | TRBV11-3 | - | - | 13 | CASSLDYRNEQFF | TGTGCCAGCAGCTTAGATTATCGCAATGAGCAGTTCTTC
TRBJ2-7 | TRBV5-1 | once | - | 13 | CASSLLSLYEQYF | TGCGCCAGCAGCTTACTCTCCCTCTACGAGCAGTACTTC
TRBJ1-1 | TRBV28 | few | - | 11 | CASKRDTEAFF | TGTGCCAGCAAGAGGGACACTGAAGCTTTCTTT
TRBJ2-1 | TRBV21-1 | - | - | 15 | CASSVPGQGSHEQFF | TGTGCCAGCAGCGTGCCGGGACAGGGTTCGCATGAGCAGTTCTTC
TRBJ2-3 | TRBV6-5 | - | - | 14 | CASSPVVAGDTQYF | TGTGCCAGCAGTCCCGTGGTGGCGGGAGATACGCAGTATTTT
TRBJ2-4 | TRBV11-2 | - | - | 14 | CASTPRWAKNIQYF | TGTGCCAGCACCCCCAGATGGGCCAAAAACATTCAGTACTTC
TRBJ1-5 | TRBV7-9 | - | TRBD1 | 14 | CASSGTDSNQPQHF | TGTGCCAGCAGCGGGACAGATAGCAATCAGCCCCAGCATTTT
TRBJ1-2 | TRBV5-6 | - | TRBD1 | 14 | CASSPTGVFDGYTF | TGTGCCAGCAGCCCGACAGGGGTATTTGACGGCTACACCTTC
TRBJ1-4 | TRBV6-5 | few | - | 13 | CASSAPHNEKLFF | TGTGCCAGCAGTGCGCCCCATAATGAAAAACTGTTTTTT
TRBJ2-7 | TRBV7-2 | - | - | 15 | CASSAPSPFSYEQYF | TGTGCCAGCAGCGCGCCATCCCCATTCTCCTACGAGCAGTACTTC
TRBJ2-2 | TRBV19 | - | TRBD1 | 22 | CASSIYGGGRPGQRANTGELFF | TGTGCCAGTAGTATTTACGGAGGAGGACGACCGGGACAGAGGGCGAACACCGGGGAGCTGTTTTTT
TRBJ1-1 | TRBV19 | - | - | 15 | CASSQDNGASTEAFF | TGTGCCAGTAGCCAGGACAATGGGGCCAGCACTGAAGCTTTCTTT
TRBJ1-1 | TRBV18 | - | - | 15 | CASSPDSELNTEAFF | TGTGCCAGCTCACCGGACAGTGAGCTGAACACTGAAGCTTTCTTT
TRBJ2-1 | TRBV4-1 | once | - | 15 | CASSQVYNSYNEQFF | TGCGCCAGCAGCCAAGTTTACAACTCCTACAATGAGCAGTTCTTC
TRBJ1-2 | TRBV4-1 | - | - | 16 | CASSQEVNHPGDGYTF | TGCGCCAGCAGCCAAGAAGTAAACCACCCAGGCGATGGCTACACCTTC
TRBJ2-7 | TRBV7-9 | - | TRBD2 | 16 | CSSSNPSAGGMYEQYF | TGTTCCAGCAGCAACCCTTCAGCGGGAGGGATGTACGAGCAGTACTTC
TRBJ2-1 | TRBV18 | - | - | 15 | CASSPSGTLYNEQFF | TGTGCCAGCTCACCGAGCGGGACACTGTACAATGAGCAGTTCTTC
TRBJ2-2 | TRBV7-3 | - | TRBD2 | 17 | CASSERAGPTNTGELFF | TGTGCCAGCAGCGAAAGAGCGGGACCCACGAACACCGGGGAGCTGTTTTTT
TRBJ2-7 | TRBV12-5 | - | TRBD1 | 13 | CASGRTGGDEQYF | TGTGCTAGTGGAAGGACAGGGGGCGACGAGCAGTACTTC
TRBJ2-1 | TRBV5-8 | - | TRBD2 | 15 | CASSLIRGGYNEQFF | TGTGCCAGCAGCTTGATTCGGGGGGGATACAATGAGCAGTTCTTC
TRBJ1-2 | TRBV19 | - | - | 13 | CASRDSANYGYTF | TGTGCCAGTAGGGACAGTGCTAACTATGGCTACACCTTC
TRBJ2-1 | TRBV30 | - | TRBD1 | 15 | CAWSPGTGSYNEQFF | TGTGCCTGGAGTCCCGGGACAGGGTCCTACAATGAGCAGTTCTTC
TRBJ2-5 | TRBV29-1 | - | TRBD2 | 15 | CSVDVREGMGETQYF | TGCAGCGTTGATGTAAGGGAGGGGATGGGAGAGACCCAGTACTTC
TRBJ1-5 | TRBV9 | - | - | 17 | CASSVLGRVYSNQPQHF | TGTGCCAGCAGCGTCCTGGGCAGGGTGTATAGCAATCAGCCCCAGCATTTT
TRBJ1-5 | TRBV19 | - | - | 14 | CASSPQGGKQPQHF | TGTGCCAGTAGTCCTCAGGGAGGAAAACAGCCCCAGCATTTT
TRBJ1-5 | TRBV19 | - | TRBD1 | 12 | CASKTGDQPQHF | TGTGCCAGCAAAACAGGGGATCAGCCCCAGCATTTT
TRBJ2-1 | TRBV18 | - | TRBD1 | 16 | CASSTSGTGSPNEQFF | TGTGCCAGCTCAACGTCCGGGACAGGGAGCCCCAATGAGCAGTTCTTC
TRBJ2-5 | TRBV5-1 | - | - | 12 | CASSYAGETQYF | TGCGCCAGCAGCTACGCGGGGGAGACCCAGTACTTC